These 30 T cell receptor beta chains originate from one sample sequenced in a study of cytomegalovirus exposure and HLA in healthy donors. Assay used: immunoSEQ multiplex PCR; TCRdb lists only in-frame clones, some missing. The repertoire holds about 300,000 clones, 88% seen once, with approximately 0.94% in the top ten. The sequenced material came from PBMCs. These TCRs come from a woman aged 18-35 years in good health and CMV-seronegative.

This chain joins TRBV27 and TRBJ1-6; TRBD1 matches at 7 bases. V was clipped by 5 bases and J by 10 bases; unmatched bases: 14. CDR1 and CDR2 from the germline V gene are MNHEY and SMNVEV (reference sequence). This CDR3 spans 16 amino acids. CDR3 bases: TGTGCCAGCAGTCGAGGTGATACAGGGGTCGTCTCACCCCTCCACTTT. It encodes CASSRGDTGVVSPLHF.

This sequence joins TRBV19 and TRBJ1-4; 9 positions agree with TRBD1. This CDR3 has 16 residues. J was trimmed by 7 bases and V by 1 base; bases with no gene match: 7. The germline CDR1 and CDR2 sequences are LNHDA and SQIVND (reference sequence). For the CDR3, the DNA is TGTGCCAGTAGTATAGCAGCCGGGACAGGGTCTGAAAAACTGTTTTTT. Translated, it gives CASSIAAGTGSEKLFF.

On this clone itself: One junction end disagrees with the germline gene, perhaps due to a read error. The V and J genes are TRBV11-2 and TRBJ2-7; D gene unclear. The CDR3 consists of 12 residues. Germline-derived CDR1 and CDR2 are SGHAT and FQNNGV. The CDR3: CASSPPSHEQYF. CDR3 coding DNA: TGTGCCAGCAGCCCCCCCTCCCACGAGCAGTACTTC.

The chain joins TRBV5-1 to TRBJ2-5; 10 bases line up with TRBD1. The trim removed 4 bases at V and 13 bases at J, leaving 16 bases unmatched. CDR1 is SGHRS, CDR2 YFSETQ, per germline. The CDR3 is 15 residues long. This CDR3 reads CASSDGQGGLARGYF. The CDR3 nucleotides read TGCGCCAGCAGCGACGGACAGGGGGGTCTTGCGCGTGGGTACTTC.

This chain's CDR3 is CASSLGGGFTDTQYF. The CDR3 bases are TGTGCCAGCAGCCTAGGAGGGGGCTTCACAGATACGCAGTATTTT. The genes are TRBV9 and TRBJ2-3, with D perhaps TRBD1 (7 bases). V was cut by 4 bases and J by 2 bases, with 14 bases left in between. The CDR3 totals 15 residues. The germline gives CDR1 SGDLS, CDR2 YYNGEE.

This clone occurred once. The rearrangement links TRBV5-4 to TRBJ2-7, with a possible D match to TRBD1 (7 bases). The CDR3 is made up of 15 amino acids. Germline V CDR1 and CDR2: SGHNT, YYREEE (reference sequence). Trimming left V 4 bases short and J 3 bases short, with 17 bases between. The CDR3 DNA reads TGTGCCAGCAGCCCTTCCGGGACAGCGGGCTACGAGCAGTACTTC. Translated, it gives CASSPSGTAGYEQYF.

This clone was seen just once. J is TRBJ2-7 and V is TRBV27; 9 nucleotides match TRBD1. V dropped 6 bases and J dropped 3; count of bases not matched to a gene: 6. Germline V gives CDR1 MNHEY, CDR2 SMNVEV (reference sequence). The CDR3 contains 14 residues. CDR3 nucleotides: TGTGCCAGCAGCGGACGGGACAGGGTCTACGAGCAGTACTTC. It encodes CASSGRDRVYEQYF.

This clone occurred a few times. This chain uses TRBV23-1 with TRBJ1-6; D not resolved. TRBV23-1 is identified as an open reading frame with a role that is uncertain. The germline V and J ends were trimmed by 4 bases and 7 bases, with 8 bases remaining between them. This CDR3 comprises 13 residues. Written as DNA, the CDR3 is TGCGCCAGCAGTCTCGAGATCAATTCACCCCTCCACTTT. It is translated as CASSLEINSPLHF.

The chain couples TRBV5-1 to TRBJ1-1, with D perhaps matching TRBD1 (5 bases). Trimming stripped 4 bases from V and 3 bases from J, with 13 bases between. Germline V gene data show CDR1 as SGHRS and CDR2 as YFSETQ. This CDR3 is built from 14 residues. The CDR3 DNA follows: TGCGCCAGCAGCCTTGACAGAATAGACACTGAAGCTTTCTTT. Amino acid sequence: CASSLDRIDTEAFF.

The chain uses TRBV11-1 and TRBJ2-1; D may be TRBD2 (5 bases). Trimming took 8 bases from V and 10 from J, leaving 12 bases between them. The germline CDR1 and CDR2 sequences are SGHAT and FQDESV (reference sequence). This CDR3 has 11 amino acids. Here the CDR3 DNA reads TGTGCCAGCGCGGGTCCCCGCGAGCAGTTCTTC. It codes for CASAGPREQFF. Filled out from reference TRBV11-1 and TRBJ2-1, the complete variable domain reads EAEVAQSPRYKITEKSQAVAFWCDPISGHATLYWYRQILGQGPELLVQFQDESVVDDSQLPKDRFSAERLKGVDSTLKIQPAELGDSAMYLCASAGPREQFFGPGTRLTVL.

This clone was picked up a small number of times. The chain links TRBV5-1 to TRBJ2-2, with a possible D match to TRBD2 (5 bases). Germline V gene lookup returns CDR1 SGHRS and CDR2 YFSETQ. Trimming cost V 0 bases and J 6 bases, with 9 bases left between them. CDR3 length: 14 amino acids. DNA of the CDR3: TGCGCCAGCAGCTTGGCCGGGGATGCCGGGGAGCTGTTTTTT. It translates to CASSLAGDAGELFF.

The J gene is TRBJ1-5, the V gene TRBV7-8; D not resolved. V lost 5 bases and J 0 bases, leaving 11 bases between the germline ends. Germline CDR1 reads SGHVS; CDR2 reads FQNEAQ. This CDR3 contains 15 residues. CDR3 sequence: CASSPGDYSNQPQHF. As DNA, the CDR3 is TGTGCCAGCAGCCCCGGAGATTATAGCAATCAGCCCCAGCATTTT.

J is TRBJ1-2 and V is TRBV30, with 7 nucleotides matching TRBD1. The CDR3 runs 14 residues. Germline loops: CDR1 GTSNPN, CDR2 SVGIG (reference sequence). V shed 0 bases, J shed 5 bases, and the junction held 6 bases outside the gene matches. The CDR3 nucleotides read TGTGCCTGGAGTGTTTTCGGGACAGAATATGGCTACACCTTC. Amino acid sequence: CAWSVFGTEYGYTF.

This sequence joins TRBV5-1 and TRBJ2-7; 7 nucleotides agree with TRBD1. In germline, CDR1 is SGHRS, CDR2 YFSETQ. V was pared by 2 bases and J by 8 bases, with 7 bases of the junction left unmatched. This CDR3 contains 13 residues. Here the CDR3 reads CASSFHDRVKQYF. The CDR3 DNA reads TGCGCCAGCAGCTTCCATGACAGGGTAAAGCAGTACTTC. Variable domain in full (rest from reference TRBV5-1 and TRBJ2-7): KAGVTQTPRYLIKTRGQQVTLSCSPISGHRSVSWYQQTPGQGLQFLFEYFSETQRNKGNFPGRFSGRQFSNSRSEMNVSTLELGDSALYLCASSFHDRVKQYFGPGTRLTVT.

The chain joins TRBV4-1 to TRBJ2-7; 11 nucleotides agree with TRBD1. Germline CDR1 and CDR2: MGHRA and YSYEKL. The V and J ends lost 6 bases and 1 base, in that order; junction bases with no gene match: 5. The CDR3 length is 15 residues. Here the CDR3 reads CASSVGTGGSYEQYF. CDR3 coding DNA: TGCGCCAGCAGTGTTGGGACAGGGGGATCCTACGAGCAGTACTTC.

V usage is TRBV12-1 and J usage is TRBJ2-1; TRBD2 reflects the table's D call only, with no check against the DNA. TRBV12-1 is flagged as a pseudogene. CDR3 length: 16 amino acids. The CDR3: CASSSRRLARDNEQFF. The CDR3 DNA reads TGTGCCAGCAGCTCCCGGAGGCTAGCGAGGGACAATGAGCAGTTCTTC.

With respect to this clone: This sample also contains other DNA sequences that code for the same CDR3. Here the CDR3 DNA reads TGTGCCAGCTCACCAGGGACTAGCGGGAGCTACGAGCAGTACTTC. As protein: CASSPGTSGSYEQYF. V gene TRBV18 combines with J gene TRBJ2-7; 14 bases align to TRBD2. The CDR3 totals 15 residues. CDR1 is KGHSH and CDR2 is LQKENI in the germline V gene. The V and J ends lost 2 bases and 3 bases, in that order; junction bases with no gene match: 0.

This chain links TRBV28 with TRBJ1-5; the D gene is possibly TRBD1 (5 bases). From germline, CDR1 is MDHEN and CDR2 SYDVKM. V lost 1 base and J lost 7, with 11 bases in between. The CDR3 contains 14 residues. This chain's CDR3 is CASSLLGGGQPQHF. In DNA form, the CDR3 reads TGTGCCAGCAGTTTATTGGGGGGTGGGCAGCCCCAGCATTTT.

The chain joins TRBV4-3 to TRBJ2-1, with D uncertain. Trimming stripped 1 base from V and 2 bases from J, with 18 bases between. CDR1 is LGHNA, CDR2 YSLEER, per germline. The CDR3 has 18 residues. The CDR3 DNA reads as TGCGCCAGCAGCCAAGCCTGGTCGCGAGTACCGGCCTACAATGAGCAGTTCTTC. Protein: CASSQAWSRVPAYNEQFF.

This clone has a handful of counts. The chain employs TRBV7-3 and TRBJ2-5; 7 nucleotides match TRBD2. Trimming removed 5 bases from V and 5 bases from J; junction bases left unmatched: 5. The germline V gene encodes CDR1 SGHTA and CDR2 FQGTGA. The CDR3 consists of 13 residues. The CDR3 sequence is CASSPVGGETQYF. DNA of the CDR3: TGTGCCAGCAGCCCTGTGGGGGGGGAGACCCAGTACTTC.

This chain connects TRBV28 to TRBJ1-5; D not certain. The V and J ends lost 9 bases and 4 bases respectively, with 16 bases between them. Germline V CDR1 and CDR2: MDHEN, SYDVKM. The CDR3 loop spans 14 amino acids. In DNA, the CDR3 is TGTGCCAGTGTCACTCCACCTTTAAATCAGCCCCAGCATTTT. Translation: CASVTPPLNQPQHF. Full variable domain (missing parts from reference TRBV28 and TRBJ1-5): DVKVTQSSRYLVKRTGEKVFLECVQDMDHENMFWYRQDPGLGLRLIYFSYDVKMKEKGDIPEGYSVSREKKERFSLILESASTNQTSMYLCASVTPPLNQPQHFGDGTRLSIL.

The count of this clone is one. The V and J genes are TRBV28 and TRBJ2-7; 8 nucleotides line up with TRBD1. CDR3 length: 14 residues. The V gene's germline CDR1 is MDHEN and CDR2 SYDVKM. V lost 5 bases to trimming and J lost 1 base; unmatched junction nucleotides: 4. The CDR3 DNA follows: TGTGCCAGCAGTGGAAGACAGGGGTCCTACGAGCAGTACTTC. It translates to CASSGRQGSYEQYF.

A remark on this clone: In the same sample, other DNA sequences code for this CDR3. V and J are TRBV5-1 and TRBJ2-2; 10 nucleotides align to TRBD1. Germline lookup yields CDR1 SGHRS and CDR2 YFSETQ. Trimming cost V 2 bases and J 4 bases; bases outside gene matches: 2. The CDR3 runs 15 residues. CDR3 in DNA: TGCGCCAGCAGCTTAGGACAGGGGGGCACCGGGGAGCTGTTTTTT. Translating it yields CASSLGQGGTGELFF.

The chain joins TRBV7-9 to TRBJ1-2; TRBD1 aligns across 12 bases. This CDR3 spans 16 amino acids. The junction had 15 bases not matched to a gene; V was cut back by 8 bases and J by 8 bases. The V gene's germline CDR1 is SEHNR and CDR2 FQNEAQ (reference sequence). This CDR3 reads CASGRGTGGYVGGYTF. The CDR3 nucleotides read TGTGCCAGCGGAAGGGGGACAGGGGGCTACGTGGGAGGCTACACCTTC.

The CDR3 here is CASRDRQGAWDTQYF. The CDR3 DNA reads TGTGCCAGCAGAGACCGACAGGGGGCATGGGATACGCAGTATTTT. The chain combines TRBV2 with TRBJ2-3; 10 nucleotides match TRBD1. This CDR3 contains 15 residues. Germline loops: CDR1 SNHLY, CDR2 FYNNEI. V trimming: 6 bases; J trimming: 6 bases; junction bases outside the gene matches: 9.

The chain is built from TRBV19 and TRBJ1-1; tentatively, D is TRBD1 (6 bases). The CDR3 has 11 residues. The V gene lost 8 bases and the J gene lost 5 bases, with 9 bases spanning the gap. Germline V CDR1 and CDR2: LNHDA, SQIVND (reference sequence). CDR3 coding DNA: TGTGCCAGTGGGGGGGCGACTGAAGCTTTCTTT. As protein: CASGGATEAFF. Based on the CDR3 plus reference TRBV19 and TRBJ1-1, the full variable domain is DGGITQSPKYLFRKEGQNVTLSCEQNLNHDAMYWYRQDPGQGLRLIYYSQIVNDFQKGDIAEGYSVSREKKESFPLTVTSAQKNPTAFYLCASGGATEAFFGQGTRLTVV.

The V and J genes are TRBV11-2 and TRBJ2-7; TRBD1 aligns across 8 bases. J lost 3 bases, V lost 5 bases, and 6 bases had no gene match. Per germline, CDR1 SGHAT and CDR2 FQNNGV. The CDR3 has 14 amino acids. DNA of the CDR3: TGTGCCAGCAGCAAACAGGGGGGTCTCTACGAGCAGTACTTC. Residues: CASSKQGGLYEQYF. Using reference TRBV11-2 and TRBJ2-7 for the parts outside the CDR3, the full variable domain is EAGVAQSPRYKIIEKRQSVAFWCNPISGHATLYWYQQILGQGPKLLIQFQNNGVVDDSQLPKDRFSAERLKGVDSTLKIQPAKLEDSAVYLCASSKQGGLYEQYFGPGTRLTVT.

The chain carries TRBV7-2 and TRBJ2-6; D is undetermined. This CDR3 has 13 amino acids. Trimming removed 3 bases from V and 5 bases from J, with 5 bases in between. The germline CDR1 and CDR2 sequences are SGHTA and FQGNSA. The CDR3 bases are TGTGCCAGCAGCTTCGACAGGGCCAACGTCCTGACTTTC. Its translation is CASSFDRANVLTF.

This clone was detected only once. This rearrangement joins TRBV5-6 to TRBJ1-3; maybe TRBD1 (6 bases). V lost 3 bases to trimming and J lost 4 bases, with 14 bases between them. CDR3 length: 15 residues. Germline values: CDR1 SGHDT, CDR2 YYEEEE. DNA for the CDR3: TGTGCCAGCAGCTCGAGGGGGTGGTCCGGAAACACCATATATTTT. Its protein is CASSSRGWSGNTIYF.

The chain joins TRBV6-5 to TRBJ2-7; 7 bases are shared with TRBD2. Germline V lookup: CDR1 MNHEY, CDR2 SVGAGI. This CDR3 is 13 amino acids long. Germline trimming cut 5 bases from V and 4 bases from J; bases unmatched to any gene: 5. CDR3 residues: CASSPRGGYEQYF. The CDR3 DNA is TGTGCCAGCAGTCCTAGGGGAGGGTACGAGCAGTACTTC.